These 8 T cell receptor beta chains came from one sample sequenced in a study of blood T cell repertoires in COVID-19. Here immunoSEQ multiplex PCR was the method, and the copy in TCRdb shows in-frame clones only, minus some. Of approximately 140,000 clones listed, 85% to 90% were seen once; the top ten hold about 1.2%. The sample consisted of PBMCs or T cells enriched from blood (not recorded which). These TCRs come from a woman aged 25 to 39 with acute COVID-19.

This clone has only one observation. The chain uses TRBV5-6 and TRBJ2-2; 8 nucleotides align to TRBD1. Looked up from germline, CDR1 is SGHDT and CDR2 is YYEEEE. The CDR3 sequence is 16 residues long. The trim removed 5 bases at V and 4 bases at J, leaving 10 bases unmatched. The CDR3 coding sequence is TGTGCCAGCAGGGTCGATCCGGGACAGGCCACCGGGGAGCTGTTTTTT. Residues: CASRVDPGQATGELFF.

The rearrangement joins TRBV12-5 to TRBJ1-2; D gene ambiguous. Trimming removed 5 bases at V and 7 bases at J, with 14 bases between. This CDR3 region has 13 residues. From germline, CDR1 is LGHNT and CDR2 FRNRAP. The CDR3 spells CASGAGLLGGYTF. DNA for the CDR3: TGTGCTAGTGGTGCCGGACTATTAGGTGGCTACACCTTC.

V gene TRBV6-2 or TRBV6-3 combines with J gene TRBJ1-6; D gene unclear. CDR3 length: 13 residues. V was pared by 0 bases and J by 7 bases, with 4 bases between. CDR1 and CDR2 (germline): MNHEY, SVGEGT. The CDR3 reads CASSYSRNSPLHF. In DNA, the CDR3 is TGTGCCAGCAGTTACTCGAGGAATTCACCCCTCCACTTT.

This sequence joins TRBV19 and TRBJ1-4, with a weak D call TRBD1 (5 bases). The V end lost 5 bases, the J end lost 5 bases, and 9 bases lay between the germline ends. The CDR3 is 13 amino acids. CDR1 is LNHDA, CDR2 SQIVND, per germline (reference sequence). CDR3 in DNA: TGTGCCAGTAGTCAGGGTTTGAATGAAAAACTGTTTTTT. Its protein is CASSQGLNEKLFF.

This chain links TRBV7-9 with TRBJ2-1; tentatively, D is TRBD1 (5 bases). The ends were cut back, 1 base at V and 3 bases at J, with 10 bases in the middle. Germline V gene data show CDR1 as SEHNR and CDR2 as FQNEAQ (reference sequence). This CDR3 is 15 amino acids long. The CDR3 loop reads CASSLEQGNYNEQFF. For the CDR3, the DNA is TGTGCCAGCAGCTTAGAGCAGGGCAACTACAATGAGCAGTTCTTC.

The chain employs TRBV5-6 and TRBJ2-1; D is uncertain. Germline CDR1 reads SGHDT; CDR2 reads YYEEEE. Between the trimmed V and J ends, which lost 4 bases and 3 bases, there was a span of 11 bases. The CDR3 extends over 14 amino acids. As DNA, the CDR3 is TGTGCCAGCAGCCCCGCGGCGGTCTACAATGAGCAGTTCTTC. Its protein product is CASSPAAVYNEQFF.

This rearrangement joins TRBV5-1 to TRBJ1-2; 10 bases match TRBD1. From germline, CDR1 is SGHRS and CDR2 YFSETQ. With 0 bases clipped from V and 3 bases from J, the junction kept 8 bases outside the gene matches. This CDR3 comprises 17 residues. The chain's CDR3 is CASSLVGPGQGYYGYTF. CDR3 sequence (DNA): TGCGCCAGCAGCTTGGTAGGCCCGGGACAGGGGTACTATGGCTACACCTTC.

In its sample, this clone was seen once. This rearrangement joins TRBV5-1 to TRBJ1-1; 8 nucleotides align to TRBD1. Trimming took 3 bases from V and 0 from J; bases not matched to a gene: 1. The CDR3 sequence is 14 residues long. Looked up from germline, CDR1 is SGHRS and CDR2 is YFSETQ. Here the CDR3 reads CASSWTGLNTEAFF. CDR3 DNA sequence: TGCGCCAGCAGCTGGACAGGGTTGAACACTGAAGCTTTCTTT.